Below are 22 T cell receptor beta chains sequenced from a single sample in a study of blood T cell repertoires in COVID-19. Produced via immunoSEQ multiplex PCR; TCRdb's table is partial and in-frame only. The table shows about 150,000 clones, with 76% occurring only once. The sequencing sample was made of peripheral blood. These receptor sequences come from a woman of 80 years or more with acute or convalescent COVID-19.

The chain uses TRBV19 and TRBJ1-4; D is perhaps TRBD1 (6 bases). V lost 4 bases, J lost 4 bases, and 10 bases lay in between. CDR1 and CDR2 from the germline V gene are LNHDA and SQIVND (reference sequence). This CDR3 is built from 14 residues. The CDR3 region is CASSSTGRNEKLFF. CDR3 in DNA: TGTGCCAGTAGTAGTACAGGGCGTAATGAAAAACTGTTTTTT.

This clone was recorded a few times. V and J are TRBV27 and TRBJ1-2; possibly TRBD1 for D (6 bases). CDR1 and CDR2 (germline): MNHEY, SMNVEV (reference sequence). Trimming stripped 10 bases from V and 1 base from J, with 22 bases between. The CDR3 loop spans 16 amino acids. Written as DNA, the CDR3 is TGTGCCACCCCTCACCCGGCAGGGGCCCATAACTATGGCTACACCTTC. Residues: CATPHPAGAHNYGYTF.

A note on this clone: Additional DNA sequences in this sample encode the identical CDR3. The V and J genes are TRBV19 and TRBJ2-7, with D perhaps matching TRBD1 (6 bases). The CDR3 contains 15 residues. The germline CDR1 and CDR2 sequences are LNHDA and SQIVND (reference sequence). Deletions cut 7 bases from V and 1 base from J, with 17 bases between. The CDR3 protein is CASTLDFTGSYEQYF. The DNA for the CDR3 is TGTGCCAGTACCCTAGATTTTACAGGGTCCTACGAGCAGTACTTC.

This chain uses TRBV6-5 with TRBJ1-1, with 8 bases fitting TRBD1. This CDR3 spans 16 amino acids. J was trimmed by 2 bases and V by 0 bases; bases with no gene match: 5. From germline, CDR1 is MNHEY and CDR2 SVGAGI. In DNA form, the CDR3 reads TGTGCCAGCAGTTACTCAGCCGGGACAGGTAACACTGAAGCTTTCTTT. As protein: CASSYSAGTGNTEAFF.

The V and J genes are TRBV7-6 and TRBJ2-2; possibly TRBD2 for D (6 bases). CDR1 and CDR2 (germline): SGHVS, FNYEAQ. This CDR3 contains 16 residues. Trimming left V 1 base short and J 4 bases short, with 13 bases between. This CDR3 is CASSLGGTLRTGELFF. CDR3 nucleotide sequence: TGTGCCAGCAGCTTAGGAGGGACTCTCCGCACCGGGGAGCTGTTTTTT.

The CDR3 sequence is CASSLPAHSSGGADEQFF. The DNA of the CDR3 is TGTGCCAGCAGCTTGCCCGCCCATTCTAGCGGGGGGGCGGATGAGCAGTTCTTC. The V and J genes are TRBV5-6 and TRBJ2-1; 12 nucleotides match TRBD2. Trimming at V came to 1 base and at J to 8 bases, leaving 13 bases not matched to a gene. The germline CDR1 and CDR2 sequences are SGHDT and YYEEEE. CDR3 length equals 18 residues.

The CDR3 loop reads CASSIDNTNTGELFF. The CDR3 bases are TGTGCCAGTAGTATCGACAATACCAACACCGGGGAGCTGTTTTTT. The gene calls are TRBV19 and TRBJ2-2; D not resolved. The CDR3 loop spans 15 amino acids. The germline V gene encodes CDR1 LNHDA and CDR2 SQIVND (reference sequence). Trimming removed 3 bases from V and 2 bases from J, with 10 bases in between.

This clone appeared a single time. The chain joins TRBV3-1 (or the pseudogene TRBV3-2) to TRBJ1-1; weak D call: TRBD1 (5 bases). Germline assignment: CDR1 LGHDT and CDR2 YNNKEL (reference sequence). V dropped 4 bases and J dropped 0 bases, with 18 bases sitting between them. The CDR3 has 17 residues. The chain's CDR3 is CASSPTLGLKMNTEAFF. The CDR3 DNA is TGTGCCAGCAGCCCGACGTTGGGGCTCAAGATGAACACTGAAGCTTTCTTT.

This clone was counted a few times. V is TRBV7-3 and J is TRBJ1-5; 10 nucleotides match TRBD1. J lost 3 bases, V lost 6 bases, and 14 bases had no gene match. From germline, CDR1 is SGHTA and CDR2 FQGTGA. The CDR3 has 18 amino acids. CDR3: CASRNTPTGTGDNQPQHF. The CDR3 nucleotides read TGTGCCAGCAGGAATACCCCTACCGGGACAGGGGACAATCAGCCCCAGCATTTT.

This clone was picked up one time. The genes are TRBV5-5 and TRBJ2-3; the match to TRBD1 covers 7 bases. This CDR3 has 14 amino acids. With 4 bases clipped from V and 3 bases from J, the junction kept 5 bases outside the gene matches. Germline V gene data show CDR1 as SGHKS and CDR2 as YYEKEE (reference sequence). The CDR3 loop is CASSRGQTTDTQYF. CDR3 bases: TGTGCCAGCAGCCGGGGACAGACAACAGATACGCAGTATTTT.

A remark on this clone: Mismatch with germline at one junction end may stem from a read error. V and J are TRBV7-7 and TRBJ2-5, with D perhaps TRBD2 (5 bases). There are 15 residues in the CDR3. Germline V gives CDR1 SSHAT, CDR2 FNYEAQ (reference sequence). The CDR3 DNA follows: TGTGCTAGCAGCCCCAACCCTTTAGCGCGAGAGACCCAGTACTTC. Encoded protein: CASSPNPLARETQYF.

CDR3 region: CAWALSSGNTIYF. The CDR3 DNA sequence: TGTGCCTGGGCCTTGAGCTCTGGAAACACCATATATTTT. The V and J genes are TRBV30 and TRBJ1-3; no clear D. The CDR3 runs to 13 residues. V gave up 5 bases and J gave up 0 bases, with 8 bases separating them. Germline V gives CDR1 GTSNPN, CDR2 SVGIG (reference sequence).

The CDR3 DNA sequence: TGTGCCAGCAGTTCGGGGACAGGGAACTATGGCTACACCTTC. It specifies CASSSGTGNYGYTF. V and J are TRBV28 and TRBJ1-2; 9 bases are shared with TRBD1. Germline-derived CDR1 and CDR2 are MDHEN and SYDVKM. CDR3 size: 14 residues. The V segment lost 4 bases and the J segment 2 bases; nucleotides outside the gene matches: 2.

The rearrangement uses TRBV3-1 (or the pseudogene TRBV3-2) and TRBJ1-2, with D unresolved. Germline assignment: CDR1 LGHDT and CDR2 YNNKEL (reference sequence). The V end lost 4 bases, the J end lost 8 bases, and 11 bases lay between the germline ends. This CDR3 comprises 12 residues. The CDR3 loop reads CASSRGLWGYTF. The CDR3 nucleotides read TGTGCCAGCAGCCGCGGGCTCTGGGGCTACACCTTC.

J is TRBJ2-5 and V is TRBV9; 11 nucleotides agree with TRBD2. The CDR3 is 15 amino acids. Germline trimming cut 4 bases from V and 5 bases from J; bases unmatched to any gene: 7. Germline loops: CDR1 SGDLS, CDR2 YYNGEE. CDR3 region: CASSKGLAADETQYF. The CDR3 bases are TGTGCCAGCAGCAAGGGACTAGCGGCCGACGAGACCCAGTACTTC. The complete variable domain, with remaining parts taken from reference TRBV9 and TRBJ2-5, reads DSGVTQTPKHLITATGQRVTLRCSPRSGDLSVYWYQQSLDQGLQFLIQYYNGEERAKGNILERFSAQQFPDLHSELNLSSLELGDSALYFCASSKGLAADETQYFGPGTRLLVL.

This clone was seen more than once but under ten times. The genes are TRBV5-4 and TRBJ2-1; 9 bases are a match to TRBD1. V was pared by 3 bases and J by 0 bases, with 7 bases of the junction left unmatched. This CDR3 has 17 amino acids. Germline V gives CDR1 SGHNT, CDR2 YYREEE (reference sequence). CDR3 region: CASSSGQGRASYNEQFF. In DNA, the CDR3 is TGTGCCAGCAGCTCAGGACAGGGGAGGGCCTCCTACAATGAGCAGTTCTTC. Variable domain in full (rest from reference TRBV5-4 and TRBJ2-1): ETGVTQSPTHLIKTRGQQVTLRCSSQSGHNTVSWYQQALGQGPQFIFQYYREEENGRGNFPPRFSGLQFPNYSSELNVNALELDDSALYLCASSSGQGRASYNEQFFGPGTRLTVL.

This clone was counted a few times. The chain employs TRBV5-1 and TRBJ2-1; 10 bases are a match to TRBD1. Germline trimming cut 4 bases from V and 8 bases from J; bases unmatched to any gene: 12. Germline V CDR1 and CDR2: SGHRS, YFSETQ. The CDR3 loop spans 16 amino acids. DNA of the CDR3: TGCGCCAGCAGCGTGAAGGGACAGGGGAGCAGAGATGAGCAGTTCTTC. Amino acid sequence: CASSVKGQGSRDEQFF.

The rearrangement uses TRBV5-1 and TRBJ2-1, with 9 positions matching TRBD2. The V segment lost 7 bases and the J segment 6 bases; nucleotides outside the gene matches: 8. CDR1 SGHRS and CDR2 YFSETQ come from the germline V gene. The CDR3 runs to 14 residues. This chain's CDR3 is CASAASGRSNEQFF. The CDR3 DNA sequence: TGCGCCAGCGCGGCCAGCGGGAGGTCCAATGAGCAGTTCTTC. Filled out from reference TRBV5-1 and TRBJ2-1, the complete variable domain reads KAGVTQTPRYLIKTRGQQVTLSCSPISGHRSVSWYQQTPGQGLQFLFEYFSETQRNKGNFPGRFSGRQFSNSRSEMNVSTLELGDSALYLCASAASGRSNEQFFGPGTRLTVL.

This clone was detected only a few times. The chain has TRBV7-2 and TRBJ2-3, with D maybe TRBD2 (6 bases). CDR3 length: 15 residues. The V gene's germline CDR1 is SGHTA and CDR2 FQGNSA. Trimming took off 5 bases at V and 0 bases at J, with 12 bases between the two ends. This CDR3 is CASSHDGSSTDTQYF. CDR3 coding DNA: TGTGCCAGCAGCCATGACGGGAGTAGCACAGATACGCAGTATTTT.

This chain uses TRBV19 with TRBJ2-4, with TRBD2 as a possible D gene (6 bases). The CDR3 is 15 amino acids. With 6 bases removed from V and 7 bases from J, the gap between germline ends came to 19 bases. Germline CDR1 LNHDA, CDR2 SQIVND (reference sequence). The CDR3 DNA reads TGTGCCAGTAGCGTCGGCGGGACCCTCGGGAACATTCAGTACTTC. Translating gives CASSVGGTLGNIQYF.

This clone was found a few times. The chain uses TRBV19 and TRBJ1-1, with 9 bases lining up with TRBD1. Germline V gene lookup returns CDR1 LNHDA and CDR2 SQIVND (reference sequence). Trimming removed 5 bases from V and 3 bases from J; junction bases left unmatched: 7. This CDR3 has 15 residues. The CDR3 bases are TGTGCCAGTAGTGACCCGACAGGGGGACACACTGAAGCTTTCTTT. Translated: CASSDPTGGHTEAFF.

The chain recombines TRBV5-1 with TRBJ1-2; D call uncertain. The CDR3 totals 13 residues. V was pared by 0 bases and J by 7 bases, with 10 bases between. Germline-derived CDR1 and CDR2 are SGHRS and YFSETQ. The CDR3 loop is CASSLDVNSGYTF. The CDR3 bases are TGCGCCAGCAGCTTGGACGTTAATAGTGGCTACACCTTC.